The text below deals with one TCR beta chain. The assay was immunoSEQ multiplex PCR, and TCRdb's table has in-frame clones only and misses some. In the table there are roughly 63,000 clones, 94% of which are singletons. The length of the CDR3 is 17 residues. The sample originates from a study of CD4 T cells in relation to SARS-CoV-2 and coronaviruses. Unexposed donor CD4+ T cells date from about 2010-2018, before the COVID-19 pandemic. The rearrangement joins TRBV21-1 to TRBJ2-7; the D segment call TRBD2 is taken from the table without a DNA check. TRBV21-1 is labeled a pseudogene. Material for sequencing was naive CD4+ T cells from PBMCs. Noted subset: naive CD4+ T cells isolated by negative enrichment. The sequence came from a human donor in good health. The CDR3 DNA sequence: TGTGCCAGCAGCAAAGCGCTTCGACTAGCGGGGTTCTACGAGCAGTACTTC. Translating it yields CASSKALRLAGFYEQYF.